This entry is about one T cell receptor beta chain. Its antigen is currently unknown. The data were taken from a study of shared clonotypes between healthy human individuals. Whole-study findings and limits: Generally, estimated richness proved larger in naive subsets than it did in memory subsets.

Negatively enriched CD4+ T cells were divided by CD45RA into naive and memory. Sequencing was performed with immunoSEQ multiplex PCR; in TCRdb, only in-frame clones are kept and a portion is missing. The sample holds millions of clones, over 85% seen once. Germline CDR1 is MDHEN and CDR2 is SYDVKM. V lost 10 bases and J lost 1, with 8 bases in between. The CDR3 is made up of 12 amino acids. Sequences were obtained from naive CD4+ T cells from PBMCs. The subset: CD45RA+ positively selected. This TCR was sampled from a man aged 18 to 35 in good health. Some clones in this sample may be carry-over from other donors' samples. The chain joins TRBV28 to TRBJ1-5; D is possibly TRBD1 (5 bases). The CDR3 sequence is CAIRDSNQPQHF. CDR3 in DNA: TGTGCCATACGGGACAGCAATCAGCCCCAGCATTTT.